The rows below give T cell receptor beta chains drawn from one sample of a study of T cell changes during pregnancy in multiple sclerosis. Method: immunoSEQ multiplex PCR; TCRdb's copy keeps in-frame clones and lacks some. The sample comprises approximately 45,000 clones, less than 95% of which are singletons, and 2.9% rests with the top ten. The material was CD8+ T cells from peripheral blood mononuclear cells, obtained in the second trimester of pregnancy. The receptors come from a female donor with multiple sclerosis, enrolled in a pregnancy study. Both conserved end residues are trimmed from each CDR3. A D gene is named only where the DNA matches it firmly.

d_call | j_call | v_call | cdr3_aa
NA | TRBJ1-2 | TRBV30 | AWSLTGSAGYT
NA | TRBJ2-7 | TRBV19 | ASSPYPGAEQY
TRBD2 | TRBJ2-7 | TRBV7-8 | ASSLFPGRVNEQY
NA | TRBJ1-1 | TRBV5-6 | ASSLVVNTEAF
NA | TRBJ1-4 | TRBV6-5 | ASSYSGATNEKLF
TRBD2 | TRBJ2-7 | TRBV5-4 | ASSLSGGFPEQY
NA | TRBJ2-2 | TRBV7-9 | ASSPVGELF
NA | TRBJ2-1 | TRBV7-6 | ASSLGAGGVYNEQF
TRBD1 | TRBJ1-1 | TRBV4-3 | ASSQVGTGDTEAF
NA | TRBJ1-2 | TRBV4-3 | ASSQVGPYGYT
NA | TRBJ1-2 | TRBV5-4 | ASSREDRYGYT
TRBD2 | TRBJ2-5 | TRBV9 | ASNGGGGAFETQY
TRBD1 | TRBJ1-2 | TRBV29-1 | SVRTGGDGYT
NA | TRBJ1-1 | TRBV27 | ASSYGNGVAF
TRBD1 | TRBJ2-7 | TRBV6-6 | ASSPEGQNLREQY
TRBD2 | TRBJ2-2 | TRBV6-5 | ASSYSKRGYGELF
TRBD2 | TRBJ2-3 | TRBV10-3 | AINIIAGGSTDTQY
TRBD1 | TRBJ2-7 | TRBV4-3 | ASSQEGQGTGAYEQY
TRBD1 | TRBJ1-2 | TRBV29-1 | SVEDDRGRVNYGYT
NA | TRBJ2-1 | TRBV6-5 | ATQGSSYNEQF
NA | TRBJ2-3 | TRBV7-9 | ASSLSRDFTDTQY
NA | TRBJ2-7 | TRBV29-1 | SVARGSDEQY
NA | TRBJ2-7 | TRBV7-9 | ASSLASARDIYYYEQY
TRBD1 | TRBJ1-2 | TRBV29-1 | SVKGQGRYGYT
TRBD2 | TRBJ2-2 | TRBV9 | ASSASGGAGELF
NA | TRBJ2-3 | TRBV11-2 | ASSLNQNPQY
TRBD1 | TRBJ1-3 | TRBV9 | ASSPRQGAAGNTIY
TRBD2 | TRBJ2-1 | TRBV29-1 | SVEGGQRGAYNEQF
TRBD1 | TRBJ2-3 | TRBV7-7 | ASSSGTGGTDTQY
TRBD2 | TRBJ2-1 | TRBV4-2 | ASSQEAGGLSSYNEQF
TRBD1 | TRBJ2-3 | TRBV30 | AWMGGRGLPFHPTDTQY